Listed below are T cell receptor beta chains from one sample, sequenced in a study of blood T cell repertoires in COVID-19. Sequencing used immunoSEQ multiplex PCR; TCRdb keeps in-frame clones, though not all of them. Among 150,000 or so clones listed, about 80% were seen once. Sequenced sample: peripheral blood. Source of these receptors: a woman aged 60-70 years with COVID-19, enrolled during active disease. Each CDR3 is given with its conserved first and last residue. D genes are given only for firm matches. The size entry is marked missing in some rows and otherwise reads once, few, many or a size class.

j_call | clone_size | d_call | v_call | cdr3_aa | cdr3_nt
TRBJ2-3 | . | . | TRBV6-5 | CASRPQTTSTDTQYF | TGTGCCAGCAGACCTCAAACTACTAGCACAGATACGCAGTATTTT
TRBJ1-1 | . | . | TRBV10-3 | CAISESTGKSTEAFF | TGTGCCATCAGTGAGTCAACAGGGAAGAGCACTGAAGCTTTCTTT
TRBJ1-5 | . | TRBD1 | TRBV25-1 | CASSDRGYQPQHF | TGTGCCAGCAGTGACAGGGGGTATCAGCCCCAGCATTTT
TRBJ2-1 | . | TRBD1 | TRBV24-1 | CATSDFGDSGRNEQFF | TGTGCCACCAGTGATTTTGGGGACAGTGGGCGGAATGAGCAGTTCTTC
TRBJ1-2 | . | . | TRBV6-6 | CASRVSEGINYGYTF | TGTGCCAGCAGAGTATCAGAGGGAATCAACTATGGCTACACCTTC
TRBJ1-6 | few | . | TRBV5-4 | CASSPGGLNSPLHF | TGTGCCAGCAGCCCGGGTGGATTGAATTCACCCCTCCACTTT
TRBJ2-1 | . | . | TRBV5-1 | CASSSQAMLNEQFF | TGCGCCAGCAGCTCTCAAGCGATGTTGAATGAGCAGTTCTTC
TRBJ2-7 | . | . | TRBV10-3 | CAISESATYSYEQYF | TGTGCCATCAGTGAGTCGGCGACTTACTCCTACGAGCAGTACTTC
TRBJ1-2 | . | . | TRBV6-1 | CASSTSRAQGGYTF | TGTGCCAGCAGTACGAGCCGGGCCCAGGGAGGCTACACCTTC
TRBJ2-4 | . | . | TRBV5-6 | CASSLGGYLAKNIQYF | TGTGCCAGCAGCTTGGGCGGATACTTAGCCAAAAACATTCAGTACTTC
TRBJ1-3 | many | TRBD1 | TRBV24-1 | CATSASTGTGGNTIYF | TGTGCCACCAGTGCCTCGACAGGGACCGGAGGAAACACCATATATTTT
TRBJ2-1 | once | TRBD2 | TRBV6-2/TRBV6-3 | CASSPGLAVYNEQFF | TGTGCCAGCAGCCCGGGACTAGCGGTGTACAATGAGCAGTTCTTC
TRBJ1-5 | . | TRBD1 | TRBV24-1 | CATSGGTGYQPQHF | TGTGCCACCAGTGGGGGGACAGGGTATCAGCCCCAGCATTTT
TRBJ1-2 | . | . | TRBV19 | CAIRQGANYGYTF | TGTGCCATCCGGCAGGGTGCTAACTATGGCTACACCTTC
TRBJ2-1 | . | TRBD1 | TRBV5-1 | CASSGTGDNEQFF | TGCGCCAGCAGCGGGACAGGGGACAATGAGCAGTTCTTC
TRBJ2-3 | . | TRBD2 | TRBV2 | CAEAGRGFTDTQYF | TGTGCCGAAGCCGGGAGGGGGTTCACAGATACGCAGTATTTT
TRBJ1-2 | once | TRBD1 | TRBV12-3/TRBV12-4 | CASATGSYGYTF | TGTGCCAGCGCGACAGGGTCCTATGGCTACACCTTC
TRBJ2-1 | . | TRBD2 | TRBV7-2 | CASSSGLVFPHNEQFF | TGTGCCAGCAGCTCTGGACTAGTATTCCCTCACAATGAGCAGTTCTTC
TRBJ2-3 | . | . | TRBV29-1 | CSVGETDTQYF | TGCAGCGTTGGGGAGACAGATACGCAGTATTTT
TRBJ2-7 | . | . | TRBV18 | CASSPGSGNEQYF | TGTGCCAGCTCACCAGGTTCAGGGAACGAGCAGTACTTC
TRBJ1-1 | . | . | TRBV19 | CASSMTGRMNTEAFF | TGTGCCAGTAGTATGACCGGCAGGATGAACACTGAAGCTTTCTTT
TRBJ2-2 | . | TRBD1 | TRBV7-6 | CASSFGTGFTGELFF | TGTGCCAGCAGCTTCGGGACAGGGTTCACCGGGGAGCTGTTTTTT
TRBJ1-1 | once | . | TRBV5-1 | CASSLEAGYTEAFF | TGCGCCAGCAGCTTGGAGGCGGGATACACTGAAGCTTTCTTT
TRBJ1-3 | . | TRBD1 | TRBV5-1 | CASSRDSSSGNTIYF | TGCGCCAGCAGCCGGGACAGCTCCTCTGGAAACACCATATATTTT
TRBJ1-2 | . | TRBD1 | TRBV27 | CASSPTQGARHGYTF | TGTGCCAGCAGTCCTACACAGGGGGCTAGACATGGCTACACCTTC
TRBJ1-6 | . | . | TRBV6-5 | CASSTPGQRHSPLHF | TGTGCCAGCAGTACCCCGGGTCAGAGACATTCACCCCTCCACTTT
TRBJ1-2 | . | TRBD1 | TRBV5-1 | CASSTDRGYGYTF | TGCGCCAGCAGCACGGACAGGGGCTATGGCTACACCTTC
TRBJ1-5 | . | TRBD1 | TRBV12-3/TRBV12-4 | CASSRQGDQPQHF | TGTGCCAGCAGTCGACAGGGAGATCAGCCCCAGCATTTT
TRBJ1-3 | . | . | TRBV7-8 | CASSWDTGNTIYF | TGTGCCAGCAGCTGGGACACTGGAAACACCATATATTTT
TRBJ2-1 | . | . | TRBV27 | CASKIKQGLFNEQFF | TGTGCCAGCAAGATAAAACAGGGATTATTCAATGAGCAGTTCTTC
TRBJ2-3 | . | TRBD2 | TRBV6-2/TRBV6-3 | CASSPAGVGTDTQYF | TGTGCCAGCAGTCCAGCGGGAGTGGGGACAGATACGCAGTATTTT
TRBJ1-1 | . | . | TRBV27 | CASGIDSDTEAFF | TGTGCCAGCGGAATAGACAGCGACACTGAAGCTTTCTTT
TRBJ2-7 | few | TRBD1 | TRBV6-5 | CASAGTGKPYEQYF | TGTGCCAGCGCCGGGACAGGGAAGCCGTACGAGCAGTACTTC
TRBJ1-5 | . | . | TRBV7-8 | CASSLAGGGQPQHF | TGTGCCAGCAGCTTAGCCGGGGGAGGCCAGCCCCAGCATTTT
TRBJ1-1 | few | TRBD1 | TRBV14 | CASSQGTGFDTEAFF | TGTGCCAGCAGCCAAGGGACAGGGTTCGACACTGAAGCTTTCTTT
TRBJ1-2 | . | TRBD1 | TRBV6-5 | CASRGDRGDYGYTF | TGTGCCAGCAGGGGGGACAGGGGGGACTATGGCTACACCTTC
TRBJ1-5 | once | . | TRBV6-5 | CASTPTLGLNQPQHF | TGTGCCAGCACTCCGACGTTGGGGCTCAATCAGCCCCAGCATTTT
TRBJ1-5 | few | . | TRBV5-1 | CASSSTSGVGQPQHF | TGCGCCAGCAGCTCCACCTCGGGGGTGGGTCAGCCCCAGCATTTT
TRBJ1-6 | . | TRBD1 | TRBV11-3 | CASSRDSNSPLHF | TGTGCCAGCAGCCGGGACAGTAATTCACCCCTCCACTTT
TRBJ2-3 | . | TRBD2 | TRBV14 | CASSLPGLAGGPDTQYF | TGTGCCAGCAGCCTACCGGGACTAGCGGGGGGGCCAGATACGCAGTATTTT
TRBJ1-6 | . | TRBD1 | TRBV19 | CASSMPKGQGLSPLHF | TGTGCCAGTAGTATGCCCAAGGGACAGGGGCTTTCACCCCTCCACTTT
TRBJ1-2 | . | TRBD1 | TRBV18 | CASSQGTGLQGCTF | TGTGCCAGCTCACAGGGGACAGGTCTTCAGGGTTGCACCTTC